This TCR beta chain was retrieved from a study of T cell responses to AZD1222 COVID-19 vaccine. The repertoire was sequenced with immunoSEQ multiplex PCR; TCRdb's copy has only in-frame clones and lacks some. This sample has 95,000 to 150,000 clones; 90% occur once, and the top ten carry 4.4%. CDR3 size: 16 residues. V dropped 0 bases and J dropped 0 bases, with 13 bases sitting between them. Germline V gives CDR1 SGHNT, CDR2 YYREEE (reference sequence). Comments on this clone: The antigen is not known.

Study-wide points: Breadth and depth of Spike-specific TCRs rose after two AZD1222 doses. The study found vaccine-associated CD4 TCRs spanning spike, dominant at 160-218 and 743-854.

This rearrangement joins TRBV5-4 to TRBJ2-7, with D perhaps TRBD2 (6 bases). This clonotype was sampled from an adult in good health. The input for sequencing was peripheral blood, taken on day 0 of MenACWY control vaccination. In nucleotides, the CDR3 is TGTGCCAGCAGCTTGGGTAGTGGGGGACTCTCCTACGAGCAGTACTTC. The encoded protein is CASSLGSGGLSYEQYF.